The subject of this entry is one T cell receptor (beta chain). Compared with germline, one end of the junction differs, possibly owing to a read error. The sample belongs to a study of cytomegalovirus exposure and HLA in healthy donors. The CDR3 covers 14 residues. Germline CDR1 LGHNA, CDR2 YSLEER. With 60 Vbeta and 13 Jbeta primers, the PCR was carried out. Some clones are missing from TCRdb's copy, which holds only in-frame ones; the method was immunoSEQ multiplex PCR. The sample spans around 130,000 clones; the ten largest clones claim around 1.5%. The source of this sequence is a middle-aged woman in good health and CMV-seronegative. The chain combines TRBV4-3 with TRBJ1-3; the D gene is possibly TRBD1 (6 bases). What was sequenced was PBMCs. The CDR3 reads CASSQVGTFSTIYF. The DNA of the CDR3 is TGCGCCAGCAGTCAAGTGGGGACATTTAGTACCATATATTTT.